Listed below are T cell receptor beta chains from one sample, sequenced in a study of blood T cells in healthy people across ages. From the 5' RACE reads, TCRdb called clonotypes with MiXCR, one entry per CDR3 protein. Among over 750,000 distinct CDR3 sequences listed, just under 25% were seen once. The data were also submitted as part of a second study, on T cells of mothers and their children.

The sequenced sample consisted of blood. These receptors were taken from a boy between 10 and 17 years old in good health. Both conserved end residues are part of each CDR3. A D gene is named only where the DNA matches it firmly. Not every row has a clone size; where given, it reads once, few, many or a size class.

D gene	clone size	V gene	J gene	CDR3 DNA	CDR3 protein
.	.	TRBV5-8	TRBJ2-7	TGTGCCAGCAACACAGGGACGGTCGAGCAGTACTTC	CASNTGTVEQYF
TRBD1	few	TRBV7-9	TRBJ2-1	TGTGCCAGCAGCCCTACCGGGACAGGGTATTACGATGAGCAGTTCTTC	CASSPTGTGYYDEQFF
.	once	TRBV18	TRBJ2-1	TGTGCCAGCTCACCCGAACCTCAGACAATCAATGAGCAGTTCTTC	CASSPEPQTINEQFF
.	.	TRBV6-2/TRBV6-3	TRBJ1-4	TGTGCCAGCAGTTACCGTCCCCCGTTCGAGGAAAAACTGTTTTTT	CASSYRPPFEEKLFF
.	.	TRBV5-1	TRBJ1-1	TGCGCCAGCAGCCCGGACTCTTCGGGCTGGAACACTGAAGCTTTCTTT	CASSPDSSGWNTEAFF
TRBD2	.	TRBV20-1	TRBJ2-7	TGCAGTGCTAGAGATCCCCGGCGGGAGAGGGGCGAGCAGTACTTC	CSARDPRRERGEQYF
TRBD2	few	TRBV4-2	TRBJ2-1	TGTGCCAGCAGCCAAGACGGGGCTAGCGGCTACAATGAGCAGTTCTTC	CASSQDGASGYNEQFF
.	.	TRBV20-1	TRBJ2-3	TGCAGTGCTAGCTCCCAGGGGCGCGTAACAGATACGCAGTATTTT	CSASSQGRVTDTQYF
TRBD1	.	TRBV12-3/TRBV12-4	TRBJ2-7	TGTGCCAGCAGCTACCGACAGGGGTCCTACGAGCAGTGCTTC	CASSYRQGSYEQCF
.	.	TRBV20-1	TRBJ1-1	TGCAGTGCGCTAGGTGACATGAACACTGAAGCTTTCTTT	CSALGDMNTEAFF
.	few	TRBV5-1	TRBJ1-4	TGCGCCAGCAGCTTGTCGGAGGAGGTGAATGAAAAACTGTTTTTT	CASSLSEEVNEKLFF
.	.	TRBV7-9	TRBJ2-7	TGTGCCAGCAGCCCCCCCCCGGGACTCACCCTCTTCGAGCAGTACTTC	CASSPPPGLTLFEQYF
TRBD2	many	TRBV5-1	TRBJ2-3	TGCGCCAGCAGCTTGGGGACTAGCGGGACCGCTGATACGCAGTATTTT	CASSLGTSGTADTQYF
.	.	TRBV2	TRBJ2-6	TGTGCCAGCAGGAGTGGGAGCTCTGGGGCCAACGTCCTGACTTTC	CASRSGSSGANVLTF
TRBD1	.	TRBV7-3	TRBJ2-7	TGTGCCAGCAGCCCAACAGGGGGAGACGAGCAGTACTTC	CASSPTGGDEQYF
.	.	TRBV6-2/TRBV6-3	TRBJ2-7	TGTGCCAGCAGTACATATAGCATCTACGAGCAGTACTTC	CASSTYSIYEQYF
.	few	TRBV4-3	TRBJ1-1	TGCGCCAGCAGCCAAGTATCGGGAAACACTGAAGCTTTCTTT	CASSQVSGNTEAFF
TRBD1	.	TRBV6-6	TRBJ2-7	TGTGCCAGCAGTTACCTTTCGGACAGGACGTACGAGCAGTACTTC	CASSYLSDRTYEQYF
.	many	TRBV15	TRBJ2-6	TGTGCCACCGCCGAAAGACCCTCTGGGGCCAACGTCCTGACTTTC	CATAERPSGANVLTF
.	.	TRBV20-1	TRBJ2-7	TGCAGTGCTAGGATACAAACTGACCGCGAGCAGTACTTC	CSARIQTDREQYF
.	many	TRBV29-1	TRBJ2-5	TGCACCGTGCAGACCGATTCCCAAGAGACCCAGTACTTC	CTVQTDSQETQYF
.	.	TRBV6-5	TRBJ2-2	TGTGCCAGCAGTTACTCAGGGGGAGGCGGGGAGCTGTTTTTT	CASSYSGGGGELFF